This TCR beta chain stems from a study of identical twins. This clonotype has a handful of counts. The CDR3 runs to 14 residues. V lost 5 bases and J 0 bases, leaving 10 bases between the germline ends. Germline CDR1 LNHDA, CDR2 SQIVND (reference sequence). Template switching added a universal primer site; cDNA carried unique molecular identifiers. TCRdb processed the 5' RACE reads anew with MiXCR; each CDR3 protein has one entry. Here the sample spans 1.5 million to 2 million distinct CDR3 sequences, about 30% being singletons. The origin of this receptor is a newborn girl in good health. The sample taken for sequencing was cord blood. This rearrangement joins TRBV19 to TRBJ1-1; D is undetermined. CDR3 region: CASSRLLMNTEAFF. CDR3 bases: TGTGCCAGTAGTCGTCTTTTAATGAACACTGAAGCTTTCTTT.